The 31 T cell receptor beta chains below all came from one sample that was sequenced in a study of OX40 agonist ivuxolimab in advanced cancers. Assay: immunoSEQ multiplex PCR; the TCRdb copy retains only in-frame clones and omits some. The sample includes about 66,000 clones, 83% of them seen just once. This sample comprised CD4+ or CD8+ T cells sorted from blood, obtained in a trial of the OX40 agonist ivuxolimab. Source of these receptors: an adult with an advanced solid tumor such as melanoma, head and neck, liver or kidney cancer.

The chain combines TRBV28 with TRBJ2-7, with 8 bases that match TRBD2. This CDR3 region has 14 residues. Looked up from germline, CDR1 is MDHEN and CDR2 is SYDVKM. Trimming removed 6 bases from V and 6 bases from J; junction bases left unmatched: 10. The CDR3 DNA reads as TGTGCCAGCAGGCTTCGGGTAGCGGGAAGCGAGCAGTACTTC. Translation: CASRLRVAGSEQYF.

The chain combines TRBV19 with TRBJ2-1; 10 nucleotides align to TRBD2. The V gene end was trimmed by 5 bases and the J gene end by 2 bases; junction bases not matched to a gene: 6. This CDR3 has 16 amino acids. The V gene's germline CDR1 is LNHDA and CDR2 SQIVND (reference sequence). CDR3 sequence: CASSDRTSGPYNEQFF. The CDR3 DNA is TGTGCCAGTAGTGACCGGACTAGCGGACCCTACAATGAGCAGTTCTTC.

J is TRBJ2-7 and V is TRBV18; no firm D call. The CDR3 totals 12 residues. Trimming stripped 6 bases from V and 2 bases from J, with 8 bases between. Germline V lookup: CDR1 KGHSH, CDR2 LQKENI. The CDR3 reads CASSPGPYEQYF. The CDR3 DNA sequence: TGTGCCAGCTCCCCCGGTCCCTACGAGCAGTACTTC.

The chain employs TRBV25-1 and TRBJ2-7; D unresolved. From germline, CDR1 is MGHDK and CDR2 SYGVNS. The V end was cut by 6 bases, the J end by 5 bases, with 11 bases between. This CDR3 is 12 amino acids long. CDR3: CASRTVGNEQYF. CDR3 coding DNA: TGTGCCAGCAGAACGGTGGGTAACGAGCAGTACTTC.

This rearrangement joins TRBV7-6 to TRBJ2-5; TRBD1 matches at 10 bases. Trimming took 5 bases from V and 5 from J; bases not matched to a gene: 5. Germline V gene sequence: CDR1 SGHVS, CDR2 FNYEAQ. The CDR3 length is 14 residues. The CDR3 sequence is CASSPDRGLETQYF. The CDR3 DNA sequence: TGTGCCAGCAGCCCAGACAGGGGGCTCGAGACCCAGTACTTC. Full variable domain (outside the CDR3, taken from reference TRBV7-6 and TRBJ2-5): GAGVSQSPRYKVTKRGQDVALRCDPISGHVSLYWYRQALGQGPEFLTYFNYEAQQDKSGLPNDRFSAERPEGSISTLTIQRTEQRDSAMYRCASSPDRGLETQYFGPGTRLLVL.

The rearrangement uses TRBV4-1 and TRBJ2-7; D not certain. The CDR3 is made up of 16 amino acids. Germline-derived CDR1 and CDR2 are MGHRA and YSYEKL. Trimming stripped 1 base from V and 0 bases from J, with 13 bases between. The CDR3 DNA reads as TGCGCCAGCAGCCAAGTGTTCTCCGCAGCCTCCTACGAGCAGTACTTC. It codes for CASSQVFSAASYEQYF.

The chain joins TRBV5-1 to TRBJ2-7, with 9 bases lining up with TRBD1. The CDR3 is 14 amino acids. CDR1 SGHRS and CDR2 YFSETQ come from the germline V gene. The V gene end was trimmed by 3 bases and the J gene end by 2 bases; junction bases not matched to a gene: 3. DNA for the CDR3: TGCGCCAGCAGCTGGGGACAGGGTACCTACGAGCAGTACTTC. Encoded protein: CASSWGQGTYEQYF.

The chain combines TRBV19 with TRBJ2-5, with D possibly being TRBD1 (5 bases). V was shortened by 6 bases and J by 4 bases, with 18 bases between the two germline ends. The CDR3 is made up of 15 amino acids. Germline loops: CDR1 LNHDA, CDR2 SQIVND (reference sequence). In DNA, the CDR3 is TGTGCCAGTAGCGCTGGGCCAGGGCGGTTAGAGACCCAGTACTTC. As protein: CASSAGPGRLETQYF.

The chain couples TRBV7-2 to TRBJ2-1, with D possibly TRBD2 on 6 matching bases. The germline V gene has CDR1 SGHTA and CDR2 FQGNSA. V lost 6 bases, J lost 0 bases, and 6 bases lay in between. CDR3 length: 13 amino acids. The CDR3 bases are TGTGCCAGCAGGGGGGGCTCCTACAATGAGCAGTTCTTC. This sequence encodes CASRGGSYNEQFF.

The chain is built from TRBV6-6 and TRBJ2-7, with D maybe TRBD2 (6 bases). Per the germline V gene, CDR1 is MNHNY and CDR2 is SVGAGI (reference sequence). This CDR3 comprises 13 residues. Trimming took off 9 bases at V and 5 bases at J, with 17 bases between the two ends. The CDR3 protein is CASSRYGGNEQYF. The CDR3, as DNA: TGTGCCAGTTCTAGGTATGGCGGGAACGAGCAGTACTTC.

This chain connects TRBV6-1 to TRBJ1-1; D gene uncertain. Trimming left V 7 bases short and J 6 bases short, with 9 bases between. Germline lookup yields CDR1 MNHNS and CDR2 SASEGT. This CDR3 contains 11 residues. The CDR3 loop is CASTGIAEAFF. The CDR3 coding sequence is TGTGCCAGCACGGGGATCGCTGAAGCTTTCTTT.

The chain joins TRBV7-6 to TRBJ2-7; 12 bases agree with TRBD2. The ends lost 4 bases at V and 0 bases at J; junction bases unmatched: 1. The CDR3 is 15 residues long. Germline V gene sequence: CDR1 SGHVS, CDR2 FNYEAQ. CDR3 nucleotide sequence: TGTGCCAGCAGCTCGACTAGCGGGAGCTCCTACGAGCAGTACTTC. The encoded protein is CASSSTSGSSYEQYF.

This chain uses TRBV7-2 with TRBJ2-1, with TRBD2 identical over 12 bases. The CDR3 covers 15 residues. CDR1 and CDR2 (germline): SGHTA, FQGNSA. Germline trimming cut 5 bases from V and 4 bases from J; bases unmatched to any gene: 3. The CDR3 nucleotides are TGTGCCAGCAGCCGGACTAGCGGGAAATACAATGAGCAGTTCTTC. This sequence encodes CASSRTSGKYNEQFF.

The J gene is TRBJ1-5, the V gene TRBV9; D is uncertain. V was clipped by 2 bases and J by 0 bases, with 9 bases between them. Germline-derived CDR1 and CDR2 are SGDLS and YYNGEE. This CDR3 region has 15 residues. CDR3 in DNA: TGTGCCAGCAGCGTGGAGGGTTATAGCAATCAGCCCCAGCATTTT. Protein product: CASSVEGYSNQPQHF.

J is TRBJ2-2 and V is TRBV11-2; TRBD2 aligns across 8 bases. CDR1 and CDR2 from the germline V gene are SGHAT and FQNNGV. The CDR3 totals 15 residues. Germline trimming cut 5 bases from V and 5 bases from J; bases unmatched to any gene: 7. The CDR3 DNA follows: TGTGCCAGCAGCGCAGTGGCTAGCGGGACCGGGGAGCTGTTTTTT. It yields the protein CASSAVASGTGELFF.

The J gene is TRBJ1-1, the V gene TRBV14, with TRBD1 matching over 8 bases. V shed 2 bases and J 8 bases; nucleotides not matched to a gene: 7. CDR1 is SGHDN, CDR2 FVKESK, per germline. There are 14 residues in the CDR3. The CDR3 nucleotides read TGTGCCAGCAGCCAACATGGACAGGGTAGAGAAGCTTTCTTT. It is translated as CASSQHGQGREAFF. Drawing the rest from reference TRBV14 and TRBJ1-1, the complete variable domain is EAGVTQFPSHSVIEKGQTVTLRCDPISGHDNLYWYRRVMGKEIKFLLHFVKESKQDESGMPNNRFLAERTGGTYSTLKVQPAELEDSGVYFCASSQHGQGREAFFGQGTRLTVV.

V is TRBV18 and J is TRBJ2-5; D unclear. Between the trimmed V and J ends, which lost 2 bases and 5 bases, there was a span of 12 bases. CDR1 KGHSH and CDR2 LQKENI come from the germline V gene. The CDR3 totals 14 residues. The CDR3 nucleotides read TGTGCCAGCTCACCATCTCGTAATGGGGAGACCCAGTACTTC. It codes for CASSPSRNGETQYF.

The V gene is TRBV15, the J gene TRBJ2-2; 7 nucleotides agree with TRBD1. V shed 1 base and J 2 bases; nucleotides not matched to a gene: 7. The CDR3 totals 17 residues. The V gene's germline CDR1 is LNHNV and CDR2 YYDKDF (reference sequence). The CDR3 loop reads CATSRVTGALNTGELFF. CDR3 sequence (DNA): TGTGCCACCAGCAGAGTTACAGGGGCGCTAAACACCGGGGAGCTGTTTTTT.

The chain employs TRBV7-2 and TRBJ2-3; D uncertain. Germline lookup yields CDR1 SGHTA and CDR2 FQGNSA. Trimming removed 2 bases from V and 2 bases from J, with 11 bases in between. This CDR3 has 15 residues. The CDR3 sequence: CASSLNGGDTDTQYF. The CDR3 nucleotides are TGTGCCAGCAGCTTAAACGGCGGAGACACAGATACGCAGTATTTT.

V is TRBV11-3 and J is TRBJ2-1, with 10 bases lining up with TRBD2. V gave up 5 bases and J gave up 4 bases; unmatched junction bases: 5. CDR1 and CDR2 (germline): SGHNT, YENEEA. The CDR3 is 15 amino acids. The CDR3 here is CASSKLAGTYNEQFF. In DNA, the CDR3 is TGTGCCAGCAGCAAACTAGCGGGGACATACAATGAGCAGTTCTTC.

The J gene is TRBJ1-2, the V gene TRBV29-1, with 9 bases identical to TRBD1. Looked up from germline, CDR1 is SQVTM and CDR2 is ANQGSEA. V lost 0 bases, J lost 8 bases, and 7 bases stayed unmatched. The CDR3 loop spans 14 amino acids. The CDR3 nucleotides read TGCAGCGTTGAAGAGGCCCGGACAGGGGTCGGCTACACCTTC. Translating gives CSVEEARTGVGYTF.

The table lists this clone with a count of one. The J gene is TRBJ2-1, the V gene TRBV7-3; possible D gene TRBD1, 5 bases. Trimming shortened V by 3 bases and J by 7 bases, and 19 bases separated the two germline ends. The CDR3 has 16 residues. Looked up from germline, CDR1 is SGHTA and CDR2 is FQGTGA. CDR3 in DNA: TGTGCCAGCAGCTTCCAGGGAACTACCTTAAAGAATGAGCAGTTCTTC. It encodes CASSFQGTTLKNEQFF. The whole variable domain, filled in from reference TRBV7-3 and TRBJ2-1, reads GAGVSQTPSNKVTEKGKYVELRCDPISGHTALYWYRQSLGQGPEFLIYFQGTGAADDSGLPNDRFFAVRPEGSVSTLKIQRTERGDSAVYLCASSFQGTTLKNEQFFGPGTRLTVL.

The CDR3: CASSLYSGTNTGELFF. The CDR3 DNA reads TGTGCCAGCAGCCTATACTCGGGGACGAACACCGGGGAGCTGTTTTTT. This chain links TRBV11-3 with TRBJ2-2, with D perhaps TRBD2 (5 bases). This CDR3 spans 16 amino acids. The ends were cut back, 5 bases at V and 0 bases at J, with 13 bases in the middle. Germline CDR1 is SGHNT and CDR2 is YENEEA.

This clone was seen only a few times. J is TRBJ2-7 and V is TRBV6-5; a weak D match, TRBD1 (7 bases). V lost 5 bases and J lost 3, with 14 bases in between. This CDR3 contains 14 residues. Looked up from germline, CDR1 is MNHEY and CDR2 is SVGAGI. The CDR3 nucleotides read TGTGCCAGCAGTGAAGGAGGGACAGTCTACGAGCAGTACTTC. Amino acids: CASSEGGTVYEQYF.

The rearrangement uses TRBV5-6 and TRBJ2-5; a weak D match, TRBD1 (6 bases). Trimming pared 4 bases from V and 3 bases from J, leaving 19 bases between. The CDR3 contains 16 residues. Germline values: CDR1 SGHDT, CDR2 YYEEEE. The CDR3 sequence is CASSPKPGQWEETQYF. CDR3 nucleotide sequence: TGTGCCAGCAGCCCGAAGCCGGGACAATGGGAAGAGACCCAGTACTTC.

The rearrangement uses TRBV5-1 and TRBJ2-3; 9 positions match TRBD2. This CDR3 contains 14 residues. Trimming removed 7 bases from V and 4 bases from J; junction bases left unmatched: 7. The germline V gene encodes CDR1 SGHRS and CDR2 YFSETQ. CDR3 loop: CASGREGLSDTQYF. CDR3 coding DNA: TGCGCCAGCGGGCGGGAGGGCCTTTCAGATACGCAGTATTTT.

The genes are TRBV7-8 and TRBJ1-5; D unresolved. Per the germline V gene, CDR1 is SGHVS and CDR2 is FQNEAQ. V lost 0 bases and J 5 bases, leaving 17 bases between the germline ends. This CDR3 spans 17 amino acids. The CDR3 is CASSLALGTRAYQPQHF. In DNA, the CDR3 is TGTGCCAGCAGCTTAGCCTTAGGTACGCGGGCGTATCAGCCCCAGCATTTT.

CDR3 residues: CASSLGPGQIYEQYF. The CDR3 DNA is TGTGCCAGCAGCTTAGGCCCTGGACAAATTTACGAGCAGTACTTC. The V and J genes are TRBV7-2 and TRBJ2-7, with D possibly TRBD1 on 5 matching bases. Per the germline V gene, CDR1 is SGHTA and CDR2 is FQGNSA. V was shortened by 1 base and J by 4 bases, with 14 bases between the two germline ends. The CDR3 runs 15 residues.

The chain carries TRBV6-6 and TRBJ1-6; TRBD1 matches at 10 bases. J lost 9 bases, V lost 6 bases, and 5 bases had no gene match. This CDR3 is 14 amino acids long. Per germline, CDR1 MNHNY and CDR2 SVGAGI (reference sequence). The CDR3 reads CASSPGQGSSPLHF. DNA of the CDR3: TGTGCCAGCAGCCCGGGACAGGGGAGTTCACCCCTCCACTTT.

The chain has TRBV27 and TRBJ1-4; possibly TRBD1 for D (5 bases). Germline V lookup: CDR1 MNHEY, CDR2 SMNVEV (reference sequence). This CDR3 contains 15 residues. Trimming cost V 2 bases and J 1 base, with 8 bases left between them. CDR3 sequence: CASSLIGVTNEKLFF. The CDR3 DNA sequence: TGTGCCAGCAGTTTAATAGGGGTAACTAATGAAAAACTGTTTTTT.

The V and J genes are TRBV7-8 and TRBJ2-7; 8 bases agree with TRBD1. The germline V gene has CDR1 SGHVS and CDR2 FQNEAQ. The trim removed 5 bases at V and 2 bases at J, leaving 5 bases unmatched. The CDR3 length is 14 residues. For the CDR3, the DNA is TGTGCCAGCAGCCTCACGGACAGGGCCTACGAGCAGTACTTC. As protein: CASSLTDRAYEQYF.